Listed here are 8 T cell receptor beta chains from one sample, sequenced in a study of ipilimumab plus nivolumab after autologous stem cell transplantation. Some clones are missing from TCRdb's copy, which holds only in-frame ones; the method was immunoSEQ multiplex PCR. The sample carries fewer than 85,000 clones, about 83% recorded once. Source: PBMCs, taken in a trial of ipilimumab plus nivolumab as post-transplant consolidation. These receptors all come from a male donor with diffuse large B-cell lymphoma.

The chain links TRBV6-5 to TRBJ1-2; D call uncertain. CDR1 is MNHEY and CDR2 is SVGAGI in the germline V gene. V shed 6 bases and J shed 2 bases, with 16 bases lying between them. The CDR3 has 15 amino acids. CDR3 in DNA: TGTGCCAGCAGCACCCTTGCCCGACCAAACTATGGCTACACCTTC. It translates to CASSTLARPNYGYTF.

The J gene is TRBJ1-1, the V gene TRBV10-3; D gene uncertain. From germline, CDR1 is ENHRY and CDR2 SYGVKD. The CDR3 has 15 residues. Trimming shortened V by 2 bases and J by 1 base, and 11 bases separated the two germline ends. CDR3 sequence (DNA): TGTGCCATCAGTGAGACGATGAAGGGGAACACTGAAGCTTTCTTT. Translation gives CAISETMKGNTEAFF.

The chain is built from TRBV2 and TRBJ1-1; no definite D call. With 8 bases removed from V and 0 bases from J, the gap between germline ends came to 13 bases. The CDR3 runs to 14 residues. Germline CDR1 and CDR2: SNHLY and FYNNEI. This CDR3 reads CASGAETLNTEAFF. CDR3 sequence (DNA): TGTGCCAGCGGAGCAGAGACCCTGAACACTGAAGCTTTCTTT.

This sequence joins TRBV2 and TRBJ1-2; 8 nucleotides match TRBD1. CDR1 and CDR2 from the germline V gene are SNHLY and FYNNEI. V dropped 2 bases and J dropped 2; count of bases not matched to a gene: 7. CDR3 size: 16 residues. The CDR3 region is CASSESPGGFNYGYTF. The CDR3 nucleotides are TGTGCCAGCAGTGAATCTCCAGGGGGCTTCAACTATGGCTACACCTTC.

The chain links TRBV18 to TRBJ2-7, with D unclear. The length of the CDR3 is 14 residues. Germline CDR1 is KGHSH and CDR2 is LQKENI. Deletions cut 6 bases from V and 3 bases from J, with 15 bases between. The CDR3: CASSRPIGGYEQYF. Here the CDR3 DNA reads TGTGCCAGCTCCCGACCTATAGGTGGCTACGAGCAGTACTTC.

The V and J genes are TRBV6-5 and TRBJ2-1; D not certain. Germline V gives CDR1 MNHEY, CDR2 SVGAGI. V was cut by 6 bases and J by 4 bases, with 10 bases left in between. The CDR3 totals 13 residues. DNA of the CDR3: TGTGCCAGCAGCCCCGAATATTACAATGAGCAGTTCTTC. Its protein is CASSPEYYNEQFF.

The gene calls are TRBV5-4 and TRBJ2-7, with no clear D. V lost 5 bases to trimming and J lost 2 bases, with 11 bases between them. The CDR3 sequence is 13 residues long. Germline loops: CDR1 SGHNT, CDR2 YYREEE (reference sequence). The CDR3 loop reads CASSFSLPYEQYF. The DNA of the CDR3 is TGTGCCAGCAGTTTTTCCCTGCCCTACGAGCAGTACTTC.

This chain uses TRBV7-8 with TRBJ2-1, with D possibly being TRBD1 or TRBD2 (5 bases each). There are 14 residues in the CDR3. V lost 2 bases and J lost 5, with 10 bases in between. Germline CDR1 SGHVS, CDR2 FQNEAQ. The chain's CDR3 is CASSLRETDNEQFF. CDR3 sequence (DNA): TGTGCCAGCAGCTTAAGGGAGACAGACAATGAGCAGTTCTTC.